This TCR beta chain originates from a study of Ad26.COV2.S vaccination and SARS-CoV-2 variants. In its sample, this clone was seen once. Sample treatment: 15 to 20 received Ad26.COV2.S at low or high dose, single or two shots; about 5 received placebo; per-sample allocation not given. Collection of the samples took place on day 63 after the first injection of vaccine or placebo. The repertoire was sequenced with immunoSEQ multiplex PCR; TCRdb's copy has only in-frame clones and lacks some. The sample lists roughly 320,000 clones, around 86% seen once, with roughly 3.1% in the top ten. Specimen: peripheral blood, collected in a trial of Ad26.COV2.S vaccine versus placebo. This receptor was taken from a person aged 18-65 years who received the Ad26.COV2.S COVID-19 vaccine or a placebo.

CDR3 nucleotide sequence: TGTGCCAGCAGCCATCGCCCTAGCGGGGGGAGCACAGATACGCAGTATTTT. Its protein is CASSHRPSGGSTDTQYF. The rearrangement links TRBV14 to TRBJ2-3; the match to TRBD2 covers 11 bases. The CDR3 sequence is 17 residues long. The germline V gene has CDR1 SGHDN and CDR2 FVKESK. The V gene end was trimmed by 3 bases and the J gene end by 0 bases; junction bases not matched to a gene: 5.